This T cell receptor (beta chain) emerged from a study of T cells in Graves' hyperthyroidism and ophthalmopathy. Study summary: Prior to any treatment, at the point of initial diagnosis, peripheral blood was collected. Study-level points and caveats: Ophthalmopathy onset followed model prediction by a median about 6.9 months.

This CDR3 spans 11 amino acids. V was cut by 8 bases and J by 7 bases, with 11 bases left in between. CDR1 and CDR2 (germline): SEHNR, FQNEAQ (reference sequence). TCR beta CDR3 sequences were amplified from RNA transcripts. The HTBI primer set drove a first-round RT-PCR of the TCR CDR3. Each CDR3 protein gets one entry after TCRdb re-called the multiplex PCR reads with MiXCR. The table lists approximately 620,000 distinct CDR3 sequences, about a sixth of them singletons, with roughly 3.3% in the top ten. About this clonotype: Its antigen remains unknown.

This receptor was taken from a woman in her thirties or forties with Graves' ophthalmopathy. Sample: blood. The chain carries TRBV7-9 and TRBJ1-1; D not certain. This CDR3 is CASDSWGEAFF. In nucleotides, the CDR3 is TGTGCCAGCGATTCCTGGGGTGAAGCTTTCTTT.